The 21 T cell receptor beta chains reported below all come from one sample, sequenced in a study of regulatory T cells in long-lasting Graves disease. Sample time point: newly diagnosed GD, antithyroid drugs for less than 3 months. Preparation of the TCR library used RNA extracted from PBMCs. Construction of the TCR beta libraries employed iRepertoire HTBI primers in conjunction with Arm-PCR of CDR3 regions. MiXCR, applied by TCRdb to the multiplex PCR reads, yields one record per CDR3 protein. The sample holds about 430,000 distinct CDR3 sequences, approximately 15% seen once. In addition, the sample was reused for a study of T cells in Graves' hyperthyroidism and ophthalmopathy.

The specimen comprised peripheral blood mononuclear cells (PBMCs), sampled at new diagnosis, from a patient treated with antithyroid drugs. The receptors were gathered from a woman between 40 and 55 years old with Graves disease.

This clonotype was seen once. The chain couples TRBV5-6 to TRBJ2-3; D gene ambiguous. Per the germline V gene, CDR1 is SGHDT and CDR2 is YYEEEE. The CDR3 covers 13 residues. Deletions cut 3 bases from V and 0 bases from J, with 5 bases between. Written as DNA, the CDR3 is TGTGCCAGCAGCTGGCAGAGCACAGATACGCAGTATTTT. Translated: CASSWQSTDTQYF. The full variable domain, with the rest looked up from reference TRBV5-6 and TRBJ2-3, is DAGVTQSPTHLIKTRGQQVTLRCSPKSGHDTVSWYQQALGQGPQFIFQYYEEEERQRGNFPDRFSGHQFPNYSSELNVNALLLGDSALYLCASSWQSTDTQYFGPGTRLTVL.

This clonotype was recorded at least ten times. The rearrangement joins TRBV28 to TRBJ2-1, with 10 positions matching TRBD2. Germline CDR1 is MDHEN and CDR2 is SYDVKM. V shed 7 bases and J 10 bases; nucleotides not matched to a gene: 19. The CDR3 loop spans 17 amino acids. CDR3 amino acids: CASTSQGVSGRAGEQFF. CDR3 nucleotides: TGTGCCAGCACCTCCCAAGGTGTAAGCGGGAGGGCCGGGGAGCAGTTCTTC.

The V and J genes are TRBV11-2 and TRBJ2-1; either TRBD1 or TRBD2 may supply D (5 bases each). The J call may not be correct, given that the DNA end is closer to TRBJ2-5. The CDR3 loop spans 16 amino acids. CDR1 and CDR2 (germline): SGHAT, FQNNGV. In DNA form, the CDR3 reads TGTGCCAGCAGCCCGCGACAGCCTAGCCTAACAGAGACCCAGTACTTC. It codes for CASSPRQPSLTETQYF.

This clonotype has a count of ten or more. The chain combines TRBV2 with TRBJ2-1; D gene uncertain. V was trimmed by 0 bases and J by 0 bases, leaving 12 bases between them. CDR3 length: 17 amino acids. CDR1 is SNHLY, CDR2 FYNNEI, per germline. CDR3 nucleotides: TGTGCCAGCAGTGAAGCGCTAGAGACCGGCTCCTACAATGAGCAGTTCTTC. It yields the protein CASSEALETGSYNEQFF.

The sample holds a few counts of this clonotype. The V and J genes are TRBV7-9 and TRBJ2-2; D may correspond to TRBD1 or TRBD2 (6 bases each). CDR1 and CDR2 (germline): SEHNR, FQNEAQ (reference sequence). V dropped 5 bases and J dropped 4 bases, with 20 bases sitting between them. The length of the CDR3 is 17 residues. The CDR3: CASSTEKQGLTTGELFF. The CDR3 region has the DNA TGTGCCAGCAGCACGGAAAAACAGGGACTGACCACCGGGGAGCTGTTTTTT. The whole variable domain, filled in from reference TRBV7-9 and TRBJ2-2, reads DTGVSQNPRHKITKRGQNVTFRCDPISEHNRLYWYRQTLGQGPEFLTYFQNEAQLEKSRLLSDRFSAERPKGSFSTLEIQRTEQGDSAMYLCASSTEKQGLTTGELFFGEGSRLTVL.

This clonotype was recorded at least ten times. The chain recombines TRBV28 with TRBJ2-7, with 8 bases fitting TRBD1. The CDR3 runs 14 residues. CDR1 is MDHEN and CDR2 is SYDVKM in the germline V gene. V trimming: 6 bases; J trimming: 5 bases; junction bases outside the gene matches: 9. The CDR3 reads CASSRRLDRDEQYF. The CDR3 coding sequence is TGTGCCAGCAGCCGCCGGCTGGACAGGGACGAGCAGTACTTC.

This clonotype was observed at least ten times. The rearrangement uses TRBV7-9 and TRBJ2-7, with 10 bases fitting TRBD2. The CDR3 contains 16 residues. Germline V gene data show CDR1 as SEHNR and CDR2 as FQNEAQ (reference sequence). J was trimmed by 3 bases and V by 3 bases; bases with no gene match: 8. The CDR3 nucleotides read TGTGCCAGCAGCTTGGATGGGACTAGCGCCTACTACGAGCAGTACTTC. Its protein product is CASSLDGTSAYYEQYF.

As for this clonotype: A read error may be the cause here, since a much bigger clone is one base away. The missing conserved phenylalanine or tryptophan at the end of this CDR3 makes a read error likely. This rearrangement joins TRBV7-2 to TRBJ1-1, with unresolved D. Germline CDR1 reads SGHTA; CDR2 reads FQGNSA. V lost 3 bases and J 11 bases, leaving 19 bases between the germline ends. CDR3 length equals 14 residues. The CDR3 DNA reads TGTGCCAGCAGCTTTGCCAGTCCTGAACTTGGGGCTTTCGTT. Its protein is CASSFASPELGAFV.

This clonotype has at least ten counts. V usage is TRBV27 and J usage is TRBJ2-7; no clear D. The length of the CDR3 is 14 residues. Trimming removed 7 bases from V and 4 bases from J, with 17 bases in between. Looked up from germline, CDR1 is MNHEY and CDR2 is SMNVEV (reference sequence). CDR3 DNA sequence: TGTGCCAGCAAATTAGACCGGGTCGGGTACGAGCAGTACTTC. Protein product: CASKLDRVGYEQYF.

This clonotype was counted at least ten times. CDR3 DNA: TGTGCCAGCAGCCTAGGACTAGTCTATGAGCAGTTCTTC. Its protein is CASSLGLVYEQFF. V gene TRBV5-6 combines with J gene TRBJ2-1; the match to TRBD2 covers 7 bases. Unmatched junction bases numbered 6, after V lost 4 bases and J lost 8 bases. Germline values: CDR1 SGHDT, CDR2 YYEEEE. CDR3 size: 13 residues. Variable domain in full (rest from reference TRBV5-6 and TRBJ2-1): DAGVTQSPTHLIKTRGQQVTLRCSPKSGHDTVSWYQQALGQGPQFIFQYYEEEERQRGNFPDRFSGHQFPNYSSELNVNALLLGDSALYLCASSLGLVYEQFFGPGTRLTVL.

A few counts support this clonotype. V usage is TRBV7-9 and J usage is TRBJ2-1; tentatively, D is TRBD2 (6 bases). CDR3 length: 15 amino acids. V was pared by 1 base and J by 5 bases, with 12 bases between. Germline V gene data show CDR1 as SEHNR and CDR2 as FQNEAQ (reference sequence). The CDR3 is CASSLGKGLDNEQFF. The CDR3 nucleotides read TGTGCCAGCAGCTTAGGTAAGGGACTCGACAATGAGCAGTTCTTC. The complete variable domain, with remaining parts taken from reference TRBV7-9 and TRBJ2-1, reads DTGVSQNPRHKITKRGQNVTFRCDPISEHNRLYWYRQTLGQGPEFLTYFQNEAQLEKSRLLSDRFSAERPKGSFSTLEIQRTEQGDSAMYLCASSLGKGLDNEQFFGPGTRLTVL.

This clonotype is classed as medium-sized. The CDR3 region is CASSTHRVLAFF. The CDR3 nucleotides read TGTGCCAGCAGTACCCACAGGGTGCTAGCTTTCTTT. This chain uses TRBV28 with TRBJ1-1; TRBD1 might be the D (6 bases). The CDR3 extends over 12 amino acids. Germline-derived CDR1 and CDR2 are MDHEN and SYDVKM. V was clipped by 5 bases and J by 10 bases, with 14 bases between them.

A remark on this clonotype: A much larger clone lies a single base off, so this may be a read error. The chain links TRBV12-3 or TRBV12-4 to TRBJ1-5, with D uncertain. V was cut by 0 bases and J by 4 bases, with 10 bases left in between. The CDR3 totals 15 residues. Here the CDR3 DNA reads TGTGCCAGCAGTTTAGCCCGGATAGGGAATCAGCCCCAGCATTTT. Its translation: CASSLARIGNQPQHF.

The table lists this clonotype with many counts. The chain links TRBV11-2 to TRBJ2-7; D gene unclear. Trimming removed 7 bases from V and 2 bases from J, with 9 bases in between. The CDR3 loop spans 12 amino acids. Germline CDR1 and CDR2: SGHAT and FQNNGV. DNA of the CDR3: TGTGCCAGCACCCCAAGGGCCTACGAGCAGTACTTC. Translating gives CASTPRAYEQYF.

This clonotype was counted many times. The chain employs TRBV13 and TRBJ2-7, with D unclear. Germline assignment: CDR1 PRHDT and CDR2 FYEKMQ (reference sequence). CDR3 length: 13 residues. Trimming cost V 1 base and J 1 base, with 5 bases left between them. CDR3 region: CASSLASSYEQYF. As DNA, the CDR3 is TGTGCCAGCAGCTTAGCGAGTTCCTACGAGCAGTACTTC. The full variable domain, its missing parts supplied by reference TRBV13 and TRBJ2-7, is AAGVIQSPRHLIKEKRETATLKCYPIPRHDTVYWYQQGPGQDPQFLISFYEKMQSDKGSIPDRFSAQQFSDYHSELNMSSLELGDSALYFCASSLASSYEQYFGPGTRLTVT.

This clonotype was counted many times. This chain uses TRBV15 with TRBJ1-2, with unresolved D. The CDR3 sequence is 16 residues long. The germline V and J ends were trimmed by 1 base and 4 bases, with 16 bases remaining between them. CDR1 and CDR2 from the germline V gene are LNHNV and YYDKDF (reference sequence). The CDR3 spells CATSRAEGTDFYGYTF. The CDR3 DNA is TGTGCCACCAGCAGAGCCGAAGGCACGGATTTCTATGGCTACACCTTC.

To note about this clonotype: One end of the junction varies from germline; a read error may be responsible. The V gene is TRBV12-3 or TRBV12-4, the J gene TRBJ2-1; a weak D match, TRBD2 (5 bases). This CDR3 has 17 residues. DNA of the CDR3: TGTGCCAGCACCTTCACGGTAGCGAGAACTTCCTACAATGAGCAGTCCTTC. Encoded protein: CASTFTVARTSYNEQSF.

The V and J genes are TRBV9 and TRBJ2-2, with D possibly matching TRBD1 (5 bases). The CDR3 totals 16 residues. Trimming removed 0 bases at V and 4 bases at J, with 13 bases between. Germline V lookup: CDR1 SGDLS, CDR2 YYNGEE. As DNA, the CDR3 is TGTGCCAGCAGCGTAGGGGGCAGGGTGAGCACCGGGGAGCTGTTTTTT. Protein sequence: CASSVGGRVSTGELFF. Filled out from reference TRBV9 and TRBJ2-2, the complete variable domain reads DSGVTQTPKHLITATGQRVTLRCSPRSGDLSVYWYQQSLDQGLQFLIQYYNGEERAKGNILERFSAQQFPDLHSELNLSSLELGDSALYFCASSVGGRVSTGELFFGEGSRLTVL.

This clonotype was found many times. The chain has TRBV27 and TRBJ2-7; D ambiguous. Trimming left V 3 bases short and J 10 bases short, with 16 bases between. Germline CDR1 MNHEY, CDR2 SMNVEV (reference sequence). The CDR3 length is 13 residues. The CDR3 reads CASSLPDGKGQYF. CDR3 DNA sequence: TGTGCCAGCAGTTTGCCCGACGGAAAGGGACAGTACTTC.

This clonotype was observed many times. The chain recombines TRBV12-3 or TRBV12-4 with TRBJ2-7; 9 positions match TRBD2. The J segment lost 3 bases and the V segment lost 3 bases, leaving 21 bases of the junction unmatched. The CDR3 sequence is 20 residues long. The CDR3 sequence is CASSFSLVRGYLAGIYEQYF. The CDR3 region has the DNA TGTGCCAGCAGTTTTTCCCTGGTCAGGGGTTACCTAGCGGGAATCTACGAGCAGTACTTC.

The V and J genes are TRBV12-3 or TRBV12-4 and TRBJ2-1; 11 bases align to TRBD1. The V and J ends lost 2 bases and 8 bases, in that order; junction bases with no gene match: 5. The CDR3 is 15 residues long. Here the CDR3 reads CASSLRTGGIDEQFF. In DNA form, the CDR3 reads TGTGCCAGCAGTTTAAGGACAGGGGGCATCGATGAGCAGTTCTTC.